This T cell receptor (beta chain) was obtained from a study of brain T cells in children with intractable seizures. In the case of this clone: Antigen unknown. The sample has other DNA sequences that encode this CDR3 too.

Study conclusions and caveats: Only CDR3 sequence similarity suggested viral specificity, without known HCMV serostatus.

Germline loops: CDR1 PRHDT, CDR2 FYEKMQ (reference sequence). This CDR3 region has 16 residues. Trimming took 4 bases from V and 0 from J; bases not matched to a gene: 4. As to time point: blood from clinic visit 5 months post-surgery; TSC patient then seizure free. Generated by immunoSEQ multiplex PCR, the TCRdb table keeps only in-frame clones and is missing some. The table shows about 340,000 clones, with roughly 93% occurring only once. The material sequenced was peripheral blood, taken roughly 5 months after surgery. The chain recombines TRBV13 with TRBJ2-3; 10 positions agree with TRBD1. This clonotype was obtained from a boy in the first two years of life with tuberous sclerosis and intractable seizures. The CDR3 bases are TGTGCCAGCAGCTCGCGGACAGGGGGTAGCACAGATACGCAGTATTTT. It codes for CASSSRTGGSTDTQYF.